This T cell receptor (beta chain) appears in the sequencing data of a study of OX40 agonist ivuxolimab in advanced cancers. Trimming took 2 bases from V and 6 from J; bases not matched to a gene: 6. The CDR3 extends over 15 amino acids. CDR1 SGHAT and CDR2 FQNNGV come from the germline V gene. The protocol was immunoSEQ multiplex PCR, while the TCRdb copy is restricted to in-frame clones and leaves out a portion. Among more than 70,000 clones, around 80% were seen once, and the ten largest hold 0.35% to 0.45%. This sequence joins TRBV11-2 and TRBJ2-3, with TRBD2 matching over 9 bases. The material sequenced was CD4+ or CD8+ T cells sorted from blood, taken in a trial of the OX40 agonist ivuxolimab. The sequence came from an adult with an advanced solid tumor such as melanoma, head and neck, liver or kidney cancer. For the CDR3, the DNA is TGTGCCAGCAGCTTAATAGCGGGAGTGCCGGATACGCAGTATTTT. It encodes CASSLIAGVPDTQYF.